These 5 T cell receptor beta chains originate from one sample sequenced in a study of OX40 agonist ivuxolimab in advanced cancers. Assay used: immunoSEQ multiplex PCR; TCRdb lists only in-frame clones, some missing. The data contain about 46,000 clones, nearly 90% of them singletons. The starting material was CD4+ or CD8+ T cells sorted from blood, obtained in a trial of the OX40 agonist ivuxolimab. The receptors originated from an adult with an advanced solid tumor such as melanoma, head and neck, liver or kidney cancer.

The rearrangement joins TRBV11-3 to TRBJ1-2; the D gene is possibly TRBD1 (5 bases). This CDR3 contains 12 residues. Per the germline V gene, CDR1 is SGHNT and CDR2 is YENEEA. Deletions cut 4 bases from V and 8 bases from J, with 11 bases between. DNA for the CDR3: TGTGCCAGCAGCTGGACGGGGGAAGGCTACACCTTC. Its translation: CASSWTGEGYTF.

The V gene is TRBV6-1, the J gene TRBJ1-2; D is undetermined. Germline lookup yields CDR1 MNHNS and CDR2 SASEGT. The CDR3 is 14 residues long. Trimming removed 7 bases from V and 4 bases from J, with 16 bases in between. The DNA for the CDR3 is TGTGCCAGCACCCCCGGGGTAGGGATCTATGGCTACACCTTC. It is translated as CASTPGVGIYGYTF.

The V call is TRBV4-1, the J call TRBJ2-2; D is uncertain. The CDR3 has 14 residues. V lost 4 bases, J lost 8 bases, and 14 bases lay in between. Germline V gene sequence: CDR1 MGHRA, CDR2 YSYEKL. Written as DNA, the CDR3 is TGCGCCAGCAGCCTAACTACAGTGGCTGGGGAGCTGTTTTTT. It translates to CASSLTTVAGELFF.

The chain combines TRBV4-1 with TRBJ2-1; D may correspond to TRBD1 or TRBD2 (6 bases each). From germline, CDR1 is MGHRA and CDR2 YSYEKL. The CDR3 length is 15 residues. V lost 4 bases, J lost 8 bases, and 18 bases lay in between. CDR3 DNA sequence: TGCGCCAGCAGCCTAGGTGTAGGGGGGTGGGATGAGCAGTTCTTC. The encoded protein is CASSLGVGGWDEQFF.

This chain connects TRBV6-6 to TRBJ1-2; D possibly corresponds to TRBD1 (6 bases). The CDR3 has 11 residues. Trimming cost V 7 bases and J 13 bases, with 16 bases left between them. Germline lookup yields CDR1 MNHNY and CDR2 SVGAGI (reference sequence). The chain's CDR3 is CASTPGSRGTF. CDR3 nucleotide sequence: TGTGCCAGCACCCCCGGGAGCAGGGGCACCTTC.